This T cell receptor (beta chain) originates from a study of cytomegalovirus exposure and HLA in healthy donors. Study in general: Roughly 180 million T cells yielded fewer than 120 million unique TCR beta sequences in earlier analysis. Findings and caveats of the study: Analysis performed later found roughly 18,000 TCR beta sequences associated with HLA alleles at 0.05 false discovery rate.

With 5 bases removed from V and 3 bases from J, the gap between germline ends came to 13 bases. The CDR3 contains 14 residues. CDR1 and CDR2 (germline): SNHLY, FYNNEI. In this sample, this clone turned up a few times. Its antigen is as yet unknown. PCR employed 60 Vbeta and 13 Jbeta primers. TCRdb's copy holds only in-frame clones and misses some; the assay was immunoSEQ multiplex PCR. The table records about 190,000 clones, around 80% of them present only once. This sequence joins TRBV2 and TRBJ1-2, with D tentatively TRBD1 (5 bases). This TCR derives from a woman between 40 and 50 years old in good health and CMV-seronegative. The sequencing input was PBMCs. The CDR3 DNA follows: TGTGCCAGCAGTCAAGACAGCCACTACTATGGCTACACCTTC. The encoded protein is CASSQDSHYYGYTF. The variable domain in full, with the rest retrieved from reference TRBV2 and TRBJ1-2, is EPEVTQTPSHQVTQMGQEVILRCVPISNHLYFYWYRQILGQKVEFLVSFYNNEISEKSEIFDDQFSVERPDGSNFTLKIRSTKLEDSAMYFCASSQDSHYYGYTFGSGTRLTVV.